This T cell receptor beta chain stems from a study of tumor-infiltrating lymphocytes in glioblastoma multiforme. Study-wide results and caveats: The T cells in this sample were not sorted into functional subsets. Only one glioblastoma patient had TCR and mutation analysis.

A remark on this clonotype: What it recognizes is unknown.

Multiple V-beta primers and a C-beta primer amplified TCRB from RNA. A C-beta primer primed TCRB cDNA from approximately 0.5 ug RNA. These TCRB libraries lack any described unique molecular identifiers. TCRdb reanalysed the multiplex PCR reads using MiXCR and keeps one entry per CDR3 protein. The table includes thousands of distinct CDR3 sequences, around 70% detected once. The CDR3 runs to 17 residues. V was clipped by 3 bases and J by 0 bases; unmatched bases: 5. Per germline, CDR1 SQVTM and CDR2 ANQGSEA. This clonotype was obtained from a male donor with glioblastoma. The J gene is TRBJ2-1, the V gene TRBV29-1; TRBD2 agrees at 13 bases. The sample taken for sequencing was brain tumor tissue. Here the CDR3 DNA reads TGCAGCGTTGAGGGGACTAGCGGGATGAGCTCCTACAATGAGCAGTTCTTC. This encodes CSVEGTSGMSSYNEQFF.